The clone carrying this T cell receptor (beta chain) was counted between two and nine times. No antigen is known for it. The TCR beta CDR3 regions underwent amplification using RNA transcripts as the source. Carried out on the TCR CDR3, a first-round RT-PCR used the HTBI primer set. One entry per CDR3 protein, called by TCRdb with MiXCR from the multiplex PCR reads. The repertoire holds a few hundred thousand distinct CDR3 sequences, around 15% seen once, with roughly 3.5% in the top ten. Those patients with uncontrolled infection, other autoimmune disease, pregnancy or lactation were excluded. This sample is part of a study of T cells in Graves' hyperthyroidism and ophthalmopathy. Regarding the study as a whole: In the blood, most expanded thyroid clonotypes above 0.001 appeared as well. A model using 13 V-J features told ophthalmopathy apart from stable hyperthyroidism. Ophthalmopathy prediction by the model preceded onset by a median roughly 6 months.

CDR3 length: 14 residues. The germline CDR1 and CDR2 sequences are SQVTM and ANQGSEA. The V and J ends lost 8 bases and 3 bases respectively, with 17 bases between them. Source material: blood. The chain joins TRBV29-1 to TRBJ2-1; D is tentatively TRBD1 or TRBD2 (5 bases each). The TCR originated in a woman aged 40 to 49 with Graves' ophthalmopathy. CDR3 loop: CSYGAFRLYNEQFF. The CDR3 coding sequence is TGCAGCTACGGGGCCTTCCGGCTCTACAATGAGCAGTTCTTC.